This T cell receptor beta chain was found in a study of blood T cells in healthy people across ages. This CDR3 is built from 17 residues. Looked up from germline, CDR1 is LGHDT and CDR2 is YNNKEL (reference sequence). The V gene end was trimmed by 1 base and the J gene end by 4 bases; junction bases not matched to a gene: 8. A sample-barcoded 5' primer and a J-beta primer mix were used in a second PCR of roughly 6 to 11 cycles. Each CDR3 protein is one row after TCRdb ran MiXCR on the 5' RACE reads. The top ten hold under 9.5% of the sample, which has 600,000 to 850,000 distinct CDR3 sequences, more than 20% seen once. These data also featured in a second study, about T cells of mothers and their children. As reported in that work: TCR recombination output is shaped by thymic selection similarly in related and unrelated pairs. Nobody spotted any persistent microchimeric T cell clones.

The sequenced sample consisted of blood. This TCR was recovered from a boy aged 10-17 years in good health. The J gene is TRBJ2-5, the V gene TRBV3-1; the match to TRBD1 covers 11 bases. The CDR3 coding sequence is TGTGCCAGCAGCCAAGCCCGGACAGGGGGCAATGCAGAGACCCAGTACTTC. Translated: CASSQARTGGNAETQYF.